These 27 T cell receptor beta chains share one sample of origin, sequenced in a study of siplizumab effects on memory and regulatory T cells. The assay was immunoSEQ multiplex PCR, and TCRdb's table has in-frame clones only and misses some. The repertoire holds 90,000 to 120,000 clones, with about 91% as singletons. Sequenced: Tregs sorted from blood. The receptor set was obtained from a human donor in good health.

This chain uses TRBV25-1 with TRBJ2-1; D may be TRBD2 (5 bases). Trimming took 7 bases from V and 0 from J, leaving 7 bases between them. This CDR3 comprises 13 residues. Per germline, CDR1 MGHDK and CDR2 SYGVNS. CDR3 region: CASMGSSYNEQFF. Written as DNA, the CDR3 is TGTGCCAGCATGGGGAGCTCCTACAATGAGCAGTTCTTC.

The chain combines TRBV29-1 with TRBJ1-2; D not certain. Germline CDR1 is SQVTM and CDR2 is ANQGSEA. The V gene lost 4 bases and the J gene lost 4 bases, with 10 bases spanning the gap. The CDR3 totals 12 residues. CDR3 coding DNA: TGCAGCGTTGTAGGTGGTGCCTATGGCTACACCTTC. Translation gives CSVVGGAYGYTF.

The chain combines TRBV5-1 with TRBJ1-2; D is unresolved. Trimming left V 3 bases short and J 2 bases short, with 20 bases between. CDR1 and CDR2 (germline): SGHRS, YFSETQ. The CDR3 is 17 residues long. The CDR3, as DNA: TGCGCCAGCAGCTACCTCTACTCTTTCGGAGTCAACTATGGCTACACCTTC. The encoded protein is CASSYLYSFGVNYGYTF.

This sequence joins TRBV10-3 and TRBJ2-2; D remains unclear. CDR1 ENHRY and CDR2 SYGVKD come from the germline V gene. The length of the CDR3 is 14 residues. The germline V and J ends were trimmed by 8 bases and 6 bases, with 16 bases remaining between them. The CDR3 loop reads CAIAQGQRAGELFF. As DNA, the CDR3 is TGTGCCATCGCCCAAGGGCAGAGAGCCGGGGAGCTGTTTTTT.

This chain connects TRBV19 to TRBJ2-1; D possibly corresponds to TRBD2 (6 bases). Germline CDR1 LNHDA, CDR2 SQIVND (reference sequence). The ends were cut back, 10 bases at V and 4 bases at J, with 14 bases in the middle. The CDR3 totals 13 residues. For the CDR3, the DNA is TGTGCCACTCGCCGGGACTCGTACAATGAGCAGTTCTTC. Encoded protein: CATRRDSYNEQFF.

The chain carries TRBV7-3 and TRBJ2-7, with 8 positions matching TRBD2. CDR1 is SGHTA, CDR2 FQGTGA, per germline. The CDR3 has 18 amino acids. Trimming cost V 5 bases and J 7 bases; bases outside gene matches: 22. This CDR3 is CASSREFFMAGGPGEQYF. In nucleotides, the CDR3 is TGTGCCAGCAGCCGGGAGTTTTTTATGGCGGGAGGTCCGGGAGAGCAGTACTTC.

The chain couples TRBV7-5 to TRBJ2-1; TRBD1 is the table's D call and was not checked against the DNA. TRBV7-5 is termed a pseudogene. This CDR3 is 16 amino acids long. CDR3 coding DNA: TGTGCCAGAAGCCCCAGGGGCTCGCACTCCTACAATGAGCAGTTCTTC. Its translation: CARSPRGSHSYNEQFF.

Written as DNA, the CDR3 is TGTGCCAGCAGCTATAGAGCGGGACCCTCCTACGAGCAGTACTTC. Translated, it gives CASSYRAGPSYEQYF. This chain uses TRBV7-3 with TRBJ2-7; TRBD2 matches 7 bases. The CDR3 is 15 amino acids. CDR1 is SGHTA and CDR2 is FQGTGA in the germline V gene. Germline trimming cut 4 bases from V and 0 bases from J; bases unmatched to any gene: 6.

The V and J genes are TRBV7-8 and TRBJ1-5, with 8 bases aligning to TRBD1. Germline lookup yields CDR1 SGHVS and CDR2 FQNEAQ. CDR3 size: 17 residues. V lost 2 bases and J lost 0; bases outside the gene matches: 6. This chain's CDR3 is CASSLSGQGISNQPQHF. CDR3 coding DNA: TGTGCCAGCAGCTTAAGTGGACAGGGTATTAGCAATCAGCCCCAGCATTTT. The full variable domain, rest sourced from reference TRBV7-8 and TRBJ1-5, is GAGVSQSPRYKVAKRGQDVALRCDPISGHVSLFWYQQALGQGPEFLTYFQNEAQLDKSGLPSDRFFAERPEGSVSTLKIQRTQQEDSAVYLCASSLSGQGISNQPQHFGDGTRLSIL.

The chain links TRBV10-3 to TRBJ2-5; TRBD2 matches at 10 bases. Looked up from germline, CDR1 is ENHRY and CDR2 is SYGVKD. The CDR3 length is 15 residues. J gave up 4 bases and V 5 bases, and 7 bases lay outside the gene matches. CDR3 nucleotides: TGTGCCATCAGTCGAGGACTAGCGGAGGGAGAGACCCAGTACTTC. It encodes CAISRGLAEGETQYF.

This clone appeared a few times. The J gene is TRBJ2-2, the V gene TRBV4-1; D unclear. In germline, CDR1 is MGHRA, CDR2 YSYEKL. The CDR3 extends over 14 amino acids. The V gene lost 0 bases and the J gene lost 1 base, with 3 bases spanning the gap. CDR3 region: CASSQDENTGELFF. The CDR3, as DNA: TGCGCCAGCAGCCAAGATGAGAACACCGGGGAGCTGTTTTTT.

This clone has only one observation. The rearrangement links TRBV19 to TRBJ2-7; tentatively, D is TRBD2 (6 bases). Per the germline V gene, CDR1 is LNHDA and CDR2 is SQIVND (reference sequence). Trimming pared 5 bases from V and 7 bases from J, leaving 24 bases between. The CDR3 is made up of 16 amino acids. CDR3 residues: CASSWHLDERGKEQYF. The CDR3 bases are TGTGCCAGTAGTTGGCATCTCGATGAACGCGGGAAAGAGCAGTACTTC.

J is TRBJ2-3 and V is TRBV10-3, with TRBD2 identical over 7 bases. This CDR3 region has 16 residues. Per germline, CDR1 ENHRY and CDR2 SYGVKD. V was clipped by 3 bases and J by 2 bases; unmatched bases: 8. DNA for the CDR3: TGTGCCATCAGTGACGGAACTAGCGCACACACAGATACGCAGTATTTT. Translated, it gives CAISDGTSAHTDTQYF.

This rearrangement joins TRBV19 to TRBJ2-1; a possible D gene is TRBD2 (6 bases). The CDR3 consists of 13 residues. Germline V gene data show CDR1 as LNHDA and CDR2 as SQIVND (reference sequence). V lost 8 bases to trimming and J lost 0 bases, with 8 bases between them. The CDR3 protein is CASGTGSYNEQFF. For the CDR3, the DNA is TGTGCCAGTGGGACTGGCTCCTACAATGAGCAGTTCTTC.

V gene TRBV10-2 combines with J gene TRBJ2-5; 8 nucleotides line up with TRBD1. The DNA end is more similar to TRBJ2-7, so the J call may be wrong. CDR1 and CDR2 from the germline V gene are WSHSY and SAAADI. The CDR3 covers 14 residues. This CDR3 reads CASRSRGPSYEQYF. CDR3 DNA sequence: TGCGCCAGCAGGTCCAGGGGGCCGTCCTACGAGCAGTACTTC.

This clone has only one observation. This sequence joins TRBV29-1 and TRBJ1-2, with TRBD1 as a possible D gene (5 bases). Trimming left V 7 bases short and J 6 bases short, with 12 bases between. The germline gives CDR1 SQVTM, CDR2 ANQGSEA. The CDR3 runs 11 residues. CDR3 region: CSGGGVDGYTF. The CDR3 nucleotides read TGCAGCGGTGGGGGGGTTGATGGCTACACCTTC.

The V and J genes are TRBV7-2 and TRBJ1-2; TRBD1 might be the D (5 bases). The length of the CDR3 is 15 residues. V dropped 5 bases and J dropped 4 bases, with 17 bases sitting between them. Germline V gene sequence: CDR1 SGHTA, CDR2 FQGNSA. Written as DNA, the CDR3 is TGTGCCAGCAGCACCTTTACAGGTATCACCTATGGCTACACCTTC. Protein sequence: CASSTFTGITYGYTF. Supplemented by reference TRBV7-2 and TRBJ1-2, the full variable domain reads GAGVSQSPSNKVTEKGKDVELRCDPISGHTALYWYRQSLGQGLEFLIYFQGNSAPDKSGLPSDRFSAERTGGSVSTLTIQRTQQEDSAVYLCASSTFTGITYGYTFGSGTRLTVV.

The chain links TRBV2 to TRBJ2-3; D may correspond to TRBD1 or TRBD2 (6 bases each). Germline V CDR1 and CDR2: SNHLY, FYNNEI. V lost 0 bases, J lost 0 bases, and 10 bases lay in between. This CDR3 is 16 amino acids long. DNA of the CDR3: TGTGCCAGCAGTGAAGCTAGGGGGGCTAGCACAGATACGCAGTATTTT. Amino acids: CASSEARGASTDTQYF.

This clone was counted only a few times. This sequence joins TRBV2 and TRBJ1-2; D unclear. This CDR3 spans 13 amino acids. With 1 base removed from V and 8 bases from J, the gap between germline ends came to 11 bases. The germline gives CDR1 SNHLY, CDR2 FYNNEI. The CDR3 DNA reads as TGTGCCAGCAGTGAAGTAGACACGTGGGGCTACACCTTC. It specifies CASSEVDTWGYTF.

The chain joins TRBV11-2 to TRBJ2-7; D perhaps matches TRBD2 (6 bases). This CDR3 contains 15 residues. Germline loops: CDR1 SGHAT, CDR2 FQNNGV. V dropped 1 base and J dropped 6 bases, with 16 bases sitting between them. The CDR3 loop reads CASSLGRTSQTEQYF. CDR3 sequence (DNA): TGTGCCAGCAGCTTAGGTAGAACTAGCCAAACCGAGCAGTACTTC.

This clone was recorded a few times. The J gene is TRBJ2-3, the V gene TRBV2, with 8 bases lining up with TRBD2. Germline assignment: CDR1 SNHLY and CDR2 FYNNEI. Unmatched junction bases numbered 9, after V lost 6 bases and J lost 10 bases. The CDR3 is made up of 13 amino acids. CDR3 DNA: TGTGCCAGCAGGCCAATGACTAGCGCGGCGCAGTATTTT. Residues: CASRPMTSAAQYF.

The genes are TRBV2 and TRBJ2-7; 7 nucleotides match TRBD2. V lost 8 bases to trimming and J lost 4 bases; unmatched junction nucleotides: 11. Germline loops: CDR1 SNHLY, CDR2 FYNNEI. CDR3 length equals 14 residues. The CDR3 region has the DNA TGTGCCAGCCGGAGGGCGGGAGACTTATACGAGCAGTACTTC. It codes for CASRRAGDLYEQYF.

The chain recombines TRBV6-5 with TRBJ2-4; D not resolved. Germline V gives CDR1 MNHEY, CDR2 SVGAGI. The CDR3 sequence is 13 residues long. The ends were cut back, 5 bases at V and 8 bases at J, with 13 bases in the middle. The CDR3 DNA is TGTGCCAGCAGTGCGGACCGTTGGGACATTCAGTACTTC. Translation gives CASSADRWDIQYF.

The chain carries TRBV14 and TRBJ1-1; 10 positions match TRBD1. Trimming at V came to 6 bases and at J to 5 bases, leaving 9 bases not matched to a gene. Looked up from germline, CDR1 is SGHDN and CDR2 is FVKESK. The CDR3 runs 15 residues. The CDR3 loop is CASRKFGDRGTEAFF. The CDR3 DNA is TGTGCCAGCAGAAAGTTTGGGGACAGGGGTACTGAAGCTTTCTTT.

This sequence joins TRBV2 and TRBJ2-1, with D perhaps TRBD2 (5 bases). Germline CDR1 is SNHLY and CDR2 is FYNNEI. V dropped 7 bases and J dropped 4 bases, with 11 bases sitting between them. The CDR3 spans 13 residues. CDR3 DNA sequence: TGTGCCAGCACCGTCGGGATTTACAATGAGCAGTTCTTC. Translating it yields CASTVGIYNEQFF.

In its sample, this clone was seen once. J is TRBJ2-4 and V is TRBV9, with a possible D match to TRBD2 (6 bases). The CDR3 has 16 amino acids. The V gene lost 0 bases and the J gene lost 0 bases, with 10 bases spanning the gap. CDR1 is SGDLS and CDR2 is YYNGEE in the germline V gene. The CDR3 protein is CASSVEEGLAKNIQYF. The CDR3 DNA follows: TGTGCCAGCAGCGTAGAGGAGGGACTAGCCAAAAACATTCAGTACTTC.

V and J are TRBV27 and TRBJ2-6, with TRBD1 matching 9 bases. V shed 5 bases, J shed 0 bases, and the junction held 8 bases outside the gene matches. The CDR3 covers 18 residues. The germline V gene has CDR1 MNHEY and CDR2 SMNVEV (reference sequence). CDR3 DNA: TGTGCCAGCAGTCGTGGGACAGGGTATAGCTCTGGGGCCAACGTCCTGACTTTC. It is translated as CASSRGTGYSSGANVLTF.